This is a list of T cell receptor beta chains from one sample in a study of shared clonotypes between healthy human individuals. The protocol was immunoSEQ multiplex PCR, while the TCRdb copy is restricted to in-frame clones and leaves out a portion. The data contain millions of clones, about 95% of them singletons. The sequenced sample was naive CD8+ T cells sorted from blood. These receptors were taken from a young man in good health. The CDR3 runs from the conserved cysteine through the conserved F or W. Each record gives: J gene, V gene, clone size, CDR3 protein. Clone size is given for some rows only: seen once, a few or many times, or a class if the clone is expanded.

>TRBJ2-1|TRBV27|NA
CASSLGPGASYNEQFF
>TRBJ2-1|TRBV28|NA
CASSFGGAYNEQFF
>TRBJ2-3|TRBV14|NA
CASSQEGTVNTDTQYF
>TRBJ2-7|TRBV2|once
CASSAPREKLSDEQYF
>TRBJ2-1|TRBV5-1|NA
CASSPDSPNWGWDEQFF
>TRBJ2-1|TRBV5-4|once
CASSGTAYNEQFF
>TRBJ1-4|TRBV5-8|NA
CASAGGNEKLFF
>TRBJ2-7|TRBV6-6|NA
CASSYSIQSYEQYF
>TRBJ2-5|TRBV11-2|once
CASSLEPSGGKEETQYF
>TRBJ2-2|TRBV7-9|NA
CASSLGTRPGELFF
>TRBJ2-7|TRBV4-1|NA
CASSQDQGYEQYF
>TRBJ2-7|TRBV21-1|NA
CASSKGRDRAYEQYF
>TRBJ1-2|TRBV29-1|NA
CSVDSTGGQTPSYGYTF
>TRBJ2-5|TRBV18|NA
CASSPTGEETQYF